The rows below give T cell receptor beta chains drawn from one sample of a study of blood T cell repertoires in COVID-19. The repertoire was sequenced with immunoSEQ multiplex PCR; TCRdb's copy has only in-frame clones and lacks some. The profile shows about 94,000 clones, 80% of them singletons. The sample comprised peripheral blood. All receptors derive from a woman older than 75 with acute or convalescent COVID-19. The CDR3 runs from the conserved cysteine through the conserved F or W. Each record gives: D gene, clone size, V gene, J gene, CDR3 DNA, CDR3 protein. The D gene is left open where the match is weak. Only some rows state a clone size, as once, few, many or a class for expanded clones.

TRBD1	-	TRBV6-5	TRBJ1-2	TGTGCCAGCAGTTACGGGGGGACAGGGAAAGGGGATGGCTACACCTTC	CASSYGGTGKGDGYTF
TRBD1	-	TRBV29-1	TRBJ1-2	TGCAGCGTCCCTGACAGGGAGTGGGCTAACTATGGCTACACCTTC	CSVPDREWANYGYTF
TRBD2	-	TRBV6-5	TRBJ2-1	TGTGCCAGCAGGGCCCGAGGAGCGGGGTACAATGAGCAGTTCTTC	CASRARGAGYNEQFF
-	once	TRBV2	TRBJ1-1	TGTGCCAGCTCCGACCAGCGGGACACTGAAGCTTTCTTT	CASSDQRDTEAFF
TRBD2	-	TRBV6-4	TRBJ2-1	TGTGCCAGCAGCCTACTAGCGGGAGGGAACAATGAGCAGTTCTTC	CASSLLAGGNNEQFF
TRBD1	-	TRBV11-2	TRBJ2-7	TGTGCCAGCAGCACCCTTAGTTACCGGGACAGGGTCGACTACGAGCAGTACTTC	CASSTLSYRDRVDYEQYF
-	-	TRBV7-2	TRBJ2-3	TGTGCCAGCAGCTCCGCTCGGGAGTCTCGGACAGATACGCAGTATTTT	CASSSARESRTDTQYF
-	-	TRBV10-2	TRBJ1-5	TGCGCCAGTAGTCCGGGACATGGCAATCAGCCCCAGCATTTT	CASSPGHGNQPQHF
TRBD2	-	TRBV3-1/TRBV3-2	TRBJ2-2	TGTGCCAGCAGCCAAATGCGACTAGCGGCGAACACCGGGGAGCTGTTTTTT	CASSQMRLAANTGELFF
TRBD2	-	TRBV5-1	TRBJ2-5	TGCGCCAGCAGCCCGCTTCCGGGAGGTCAAGAGACCCAGTACTTC	CASSPLPGGQETQYF
-	-	TRBV21-1	TRBJ2-5	TGTGCCAGCAGCCTCCCTAAGGTGGGGACTAGCGGGAGGGCCCAGGAGACCCAGTACTTC	CASSLPKVGTSGRAQETQYF
-	-	TRBV29-1	TRBJ2-3	TGCAGCGCCGAGGCGATAGCGAGCACAGATACGCAGTATTTT	CSAEAIASTDTQYF
TRBD1	few	TRBV19	TRBJ1-1	TGTGCCAGTAGTATGGACAGGGGAGGAATGAACACTGAAGCTTTCTTT	CASSMDRGGMNTEAFF
-	once	TRBV5-4	TRBJ1-1	TGTGCCAGCAGCGCCCAACGGGGCACTGAAGCTTTCTTT	CASSAQRGTEAFF
-	few	TRBV5-1	TRBJ2-5	TGCGCCAGCAGCTTGGTAGAAAATACGGAGACCCAGTACTTC	CASSLVENTETQYF
-	-	TRBV7-9	TRBJ2-7	TGTGCCAGCAGCCTAACAGGGTACGAGCAGTACTTC	CASSLTGYEQYF